A single sample gave rise to the 27 T cell receptor beta chains below, sequenced in a study of Graves' ophthalmopathy and Graves' hyperthyroidism. The sequenced template was RNA, covering the TCR beta CDR3 region. The first-round RT-PCR employed HTBI primers together with the Qiagen OneStep RT-PCR kit. A multiplex PCR was then performed as the second round. TCRdb re-called the multiplex PCR reads with MiXCR, one entry per CDR3 protein. In the table there are 600,000 to 950,000 distinct CDR3 sequences, about 44% of which are singletons. Sequencing was performed on peripheral blood. These receptors were collected from an adult man with Graves' ophthalmopathy.

The chain's CDR3 is CSASPDRMSSYNSPLHF. DNA for the CDR3: TGCAGTGCTAGCCCGGACAGGATGAGCTCCTATAATTCACCCCTCCACTTT. The chain has TRBV20-1 and TRBJ1-6, with 7 bases fitting TRBD1. This CDR3 contains 17 residues. The V gene's germline CDR1 is DFQATT and CDR2 SNEGSKA (reference sequence). Germline trimming cut 3 bases from V and 0 bases from J; bases unmatched to any gene: 8.

This sequence joins TRBV5-6 and TRBJ2-7; no definite D call. V was pared by 0 bases and J by 0 bases, with 13 bases between. The CDR3 is 16 residues long. Per the germline V gene, CDR1 is SGHDT and CDR2 is YYEEEE. In nucleotides, the CDR3 is TGTGCCAGCAGCTTGGGTGCGGCCAAGGTCTCCTACGAGCAGTACTTC. It yields the protein CASSLGAAKVSYEQYF. The variable domain in full, with the rest retrieved from reference TRBV5-6 and TRBJ2-7, is DAGVTQSPTHLIKTRGQQVTLRCSPKSGHDTVSWYQQALGQGPQFIFQYYEEEERQRGNFPDRFSGHQFPNYSSELNVNALLLGDSALYLCASSLGAAKVSYEQYFGPGTRLTVT.

Concerning this clonotype itself: The junction does not match germline at one end; this may be a read error. This rearrangement joins TRBV11-3 to TRBJ2-7; D is ambiguous. From germline, CDR1 is SGHNT and CDR2 YENEEA. This CDR3 is built from 14 residues. CDR3 loop: CARSPGPHSYEQYF. The CDR3, as DNA: TGTGCCCGCAGCCCCGGGCCTCACTCCTACGAGCAGTACTTC.

The chain is built from TRBV7-2 and TRBJ1-1; D ambiguous. Between the trimmed V and J ends, which lost 6 bases and 0 bases, there was a span of 8 bases. The CDR3 contains 13 residues. CDR1 and CDR2 from the germline V gene are SGHTA and FQGNSA. DNA of the CDR3: TGTACCAGCAGTTTCAGGATGAACACTGAAGCTTTCTTT. Encoded protein: CTSSFRMNTEAFF.

This chain links TRBV20-1 with TRBJ2-2; no firm D call. CDR3 size: 17 residues. Germline CDR1 is DFQATT and CDR2 is SNEGSKA (reference sequence). Trimming pared 1 base from V and 1 base from J, leaving 16 bases between. Written as DNA, the CDR3 is TGCAGTGCTAGAGCCCCACGCTGGACCAAGAACACCGGGGAGCTGTTTTTT. It yields the protein CSARAPRWTKNTGELFF.

The count of this clonotype is one. Germline and junction disagree at one end, which may indicate a read error. The chain uses TRBV2 and TRBJ2-7; 7 bases agree with TRBD1. The germline CDR1 and CDR2 sequences are SNHLY and FYNNEI. The CDR3 has 15 residues. The CDR3 nucleotides are TGTGCCAGTAGTGTATCAGGGGGTTCGAGTTACGAGCAGTACTTC. Its protein product is CASSVSGGSSYEQYF.

Points on this clonotype: This CDR3 fails to terminate in the conserved phenylalanine or tryptophan, so it likely reflects a read error. V and J are TRBV7-9 and TRBJ2-5, with 7 bases matching TRBD1. Germline V gene sequence: CDR1 SEHNR, CDR2 FQNEAQ (reference sequence). The ends lost 5 bases at V and 5 bases at J; junction bases unmatched: 8. CDR3 size: 14 residues. The CDR3 region has the DNA TGTGCCAGCAGCCCAAAGGGGGCAGGGGAGACCCAGTACGTC. This encodes CASSPKGAGETQYV.

The genes are TRBV10-3 and TRBJ2-7; 7 bases align to TRBD1. The CDR3 extends over 15 amino acids. Germline V gene lookup returns CDR1 ENHRY and CDR2 SYGVKD. Trimming at V came to 5 bases and at J to 3 bases, leaving 10 bases not matched to a gene. CDR3 coding DNA: TGTGCCATCAGTATCGCCGGGACAGATCTCTACGAGCAGTACTTC. This gives the protein CAISIAGTDLYEQYF.

The rearrangement uses TRBV25-1 and TRBJ2-5; 8 bases match TRBD1. V lost 6 bases, J lost 5 bases, and 5 bases stayed unmatched. This CDR3 has 13 amino acids. Germline V CDR1 and CDR2: MGHDK, SYGVNS. As DNA, the CDR3 is TGTGCCAGCAGCACGGACAGGGAGGAGACCCAGTACTTC. It yields the protein CASSTDREETQYF.

This clonotype has a handful of counts. At one boundary the junction diverges from the germline segment, which might be a read error. The chain employs TRBV10-3 and TRBJ1-3; no clear D gene. The CDR3 sequence is 13 residues long. Germline assignment: CDR1 ENHRY and CDR2 SYGVKD. CDR3 sequence reads: CASSYSSGNTIYF. The CDR3 DNA reads TGTGCCAGCAGTTACTCCTCTGGAAACACCATATATTTT.

This clonotype was counted at least ten times. The rearrangement joins TRBV14 to TRBJ2-5, with D possibly TRBD2 on 6 matching bases. The V end was cut by 7 bases, the J end by 0 bases, with 12 bases between. CDR3 length: 14 residues. Per germline, CDR1 SGHDN and CDR2 FVKESK. DNA of the CDR3: TGTGCCAGCAATTCGAGGAGGGACCAAGAGACCCAGTACTTC. Translation gives CASNSRRDQETQYF. The full variable domain, with the rest looked up from reference TRBV14 and TRBJ2-5, is EAGVTQFPSHSVIEKGQTVTLRCDPISGHDNLYWYRRVMGKEIKFLLHFVKESKQDESGMPNNRFLAERTGGTYSTLKVQPAELEDSGVYFCASNSRRDQETQYFGPGTRLLVL.

Only one count was recorded for this clonotype. This chain connects TRBV2 to TRBJ2-5; D not resolved. There are 10 residues in the CDR3. Trimming removed 5 bases at V and 10 bases at J, with 8 bases between. CDR1 SNHLY and CDR2 FYNNEI come from the germline V gene. DNA of the CDR3: TGTGCCAGCAGTCCCAGGATCCAGTACTTC. Translated: CASSPRIQYF. Combining the CDR3 with reference TRBV2 and TRBJ2-5 gives the whole variable domain EPEVTQTPSHQVTQMGQEVILRCVPISNHLYFYWYRQILGQKVEFLVSFYNNEISEKSEIFDDQFSVERPDGSNFTLKIRSTKLEDSAMYFCASSPRIQYFGPGTRLLVL.

The V and J genes are TRBV6-5 and TRBJ1-1, with D unclear. This CDR3 contains 15 residues. Germline-derived CDR1 and CDR2 are MNHEY and SVGAGI. V shed 2 bases and J shed 2 bases, with 12 bases lying between them. CDR3 nucleotides: TGTGCCAGCAGTTACAGTCGGTGGAAAAACACTGAAGCTTTCTTT. Translation: CASSYSRWKNTEAFF.

V usage is TRBV2 and J usage is TRBJ1-2; D unclear. CDR1 is SNHLY, CDR2 FYNNEI, per germline. The CDR3 extends over 12 amino acids. The CDR3 sequence: CESPPSGYGYTF. In DNA form, the CDR3 reads TGTGAGTCCCCGCCCAGCGGCTATGGCTACACCTTC.

The table lists this clonotype with many counts. The chain's CDR3 is CATSDTGHGYTF. CDR3 nucleotide sequence: TGTGCCACCAGTGACACAGGGCATGGCTACACCTTC. The gene calls are TRBV24-1 and TRBJ1-2, with a weak D call TRBD1 (6 bases). The V and J ends lost 4 bases and 6 bases respectively, with 8 bases between them. Looked up from germline, CDR1 is KGHDR and CDR2 is SFDVKD. The CDR3 spans 12 residues.

This chain connects TRBV7-2 to TRBJ1-4, with unresolved D. The CDR3 covers 14 residues. V lost 8 bases and J lost 8, with 18 bases in between. CDR1 and CDR2 from the germline V gene are SGHTA and FQGNSA. The CDR3 bases are TGTGCCAGCTCACCACTATCAGACGGAGAAAAACTGTTTTTT. Translating it yields CASSPLSDGEKLFF.

This clonotype came up a few times. The chain employs TRBV4-1 and TRBJ1-1; D is possibly TRBD1 (6 bases). CDR1 MGHRA and CDR2 YSYEKL come from the germline V gene. Trimming took off 3 bases at V and 3 bases at J, with 14 bases between the two ends. The CDR3 is 15 amino acids. In DNA form, the CDR3 reads TGCGCCAGCAGCCATGCCGACAGGCGGGACACTGAAGCTTTCTTT. Protein product: CASSHADRRDTEAFF.

This clonotype was seen many times. The V and J genes are TRBV29-1 and TRBJ2-7, with unresolved D. The CDR3 covers 15 residues. Per germline, CDR1 SQVTM and CDR2 ANQGSEA. V lost 3 bases to trimming and J lost 1 base, with 16 bases between them. The DNA of the CDR3 is TGCAGCGTTGAGTTAACAGCATCTCTATCCTACGAGCAGTACTTC. Its translation: CSVELTASLSYEQYF.

This clonotype was counted only a few times. V and J are TRBV9 and TRBJ1-3; D remains unclear. Germline CDR1 SGDLS, CDR2 YYNGEE. The length of the CDR3 is 15 residues. Trimming took 0 bases from V and 0 from J, leaving 7 bases between them. The CDR3 nucleotides read TGTGCCAGCAGCGTAGCTCAAACCTCTGGAAACACCATATATTTT. This translates into CASSVAQTSGNTIYF. Combining the CDR3 with reference TRBV9 and TRBJ1-3 gives the whole variable domain DSGVTQTPKHLITATGQRVTLRCSPRSGDLSVYWYQQSLDQGLQFLIQYYNGEERAKGNILERFSAQQFPDLHSELNLSSLELGDSALYFCASSVAQTSGNTIYFGEGSWLTVV.

The chain is built from TRBV19 and TRBJ2-3; D is tentatively TRBD1 or TRBD2 (6 bases each). CDR3 length equals 15 residues. Trimming pared 6 bases from V and 5 bases from J, leaving 18 bases between. Germline CDR1 and CDR2: LNHDA and SQIVND (reference sequence). In DNA, the CDR3 is TGTGCCAGTAGCCAACGCATGGAGGGGGAAGATACGCAGTATTTT. Translating it yields CASSQRMEGEDTQYF.

The chain recombines TRBV2 with TRBJ1-5; D is perhaps TRBD1 (5 bases). The CDR3 length is 15 residues. Germline-derived CDR1 and CDR2 are SNHLY and FYNNEI. Trimming pared 2 bases from V and 3 bases from J, leaving 11 bases between. CDR3 bases: TGTGCCAGCAGTGAATATCGGGGGAACAATCAGCCCCAGCATTTT. Translated: CASSEYRGNNQPQHF.

This clonotype was counted only a few times. The CDR3 sequence is CSALRLKTATSSYNSPLHF. The CDR3 nucleotides read TGCAGTGCCCTACGACTGAAGACAGCTACAAGCTCCTATAATTCACCCCTCCACTTT. The chain employs TRBV20-1 and TRBJ1-6, with TRBD1 as a possible D gene (5 bases). Germline V CDR1 and CDR2: DFQATT, SNEGSKA (reference sequence). The V gene lost 6 bases and the J gene lost 0 bases, with 24 bases spanning the gap. There are 19 residues in the CDR3.

About this clonotype: At one of its ends the junction is not consistent with the germline gene, which may arise from a read error. The chain employs TRBV25-1 and TRBJ1-1; 7 positions match TRBD1. Germline loops: CDR1 MGHDK, CDR2 SYGVNS. The CDR3 is 14 amino acids. The CDR3 sequence: CAISRQGGNTEAFF. The CDR3 nucleotides read TGTGCCATCAGTCGACAGGGAGGGAACACTGAAGCTTTCTTT.

CDR3 DNA: TGTGCCAGCTTTGCCCCGGCTTCGGGTGGCTACACCTTC. It specifies CASFAPASGGYTF. The chain uses TRBV5-4 and TRBJ1-2; D not certain. Trimming stripped 7 bases from V and 7 bases from J, with 17 bases between. This CDR3 spans 13 amino acids. Germline V gene sequence: CDR1 SGHNT, CDR2 YYREEE (reference sequence).

This clonotype was seen at least ten times. J is TRBJ1-1 and V is TRBV29-1; D is undetermined. The CDR3 length is 12 residues. Germline V gene data show CDR1 as SQVTM and CDR2 as ANQGSEA. V dropped 7 bases and J dropped 4 bases, with 13 bases sitting between them. CDR3 loop: CSGKLWGTEAFF. The DNA of the CDR3 is TGCAGCGGAAAGCTTTGGGGCACTGAAGCTTTCTTT.

A remark on this clonotype: The CDR3 does not end in the conserved phenylalanine or tryptophan, so this is likely a read error. The chain recombines TRBV7-9 with TRBJ1-1; the D is unclear. The germline V and J ends were trimmed by 7 bases and 0 bases, with 12 bases remaining between them. From germline, CDR1 is SEHNR and CDR2 FQNEAQ (reference sequence). The CDR3 runs 14 residues. The CDR3 is CASTPFSMNTEAFL. The DNA for the CDR3 is TGTGCCAGCACCCCCTTTTCAATGAACACTGAAGCTTTCCTT.

This clonotype has a single count. An end of the junction differs from the germline gene, which may be a read error. The V and J genes are TRBV7-9 and TRBJ1-6, with 9 positions matching TRBD1. This CDR3 has 15 residues. From germline, CDR1 is SEHNR and CDR2 FQNEAQ (reference sequence). CDR3 residues: CAISDGTGKGSPLHF. In DNA form, the CDR3 reads TGTGCCATCAGCGACGGGACAGGGAAGGGTTCACCCCTCCACTTT.